The 5 T cell receptor beta chains below were found in one sample sequenced in a study of beta chain features in type 1 diabetes. Antigen specificity for these receptors is unknown. The sequenced template was cDNA made from the entire isolated RNA. Generated by immunoSEQ multiplex PCR, the TCRdb table keeps only in-frame clones and is missing some. The sample lists approximately 150,000 clones; 50% to 70% were seen once. Study results and limitations: For Type 1 diabetes patients, all four CD4+ subsets carried TCRB CDR3s that were moderately but significantly shorter.

Sequencing used naive CD4+ T cells from blood. Receptor source: a man younger than 40 with type 1 diabetes.

The chain employs TRBV2 and TRBJ2-3; 8 nucleotides line up with TRBD2. The germline V gene encodes CDR1 SNHLY and CDR2 FYNNEI. V lost 1 base and J lost 1; bases outside the gene matches: 4. The CDR3 consists of 16 residues. CDR3 sequence reads: CASSEGYSGGTDTQYF. The CDR3 coding sequence is TGTGCCAGCAGTGAAGGATATAGCGGGGGCACAGATACGCAGTATTTT.

The chain couples TRBV29-1 to TRBJ2-1, with D maybe TRBD2 (6 bases). Trimming took 6 bases from V and 2 from J, leaving 17 bases between them. CDR3 length equals 15 residues. The germline gives CDR1 SQVTM, CDR2 ANQGSEA. CDR3 bases: TGCAGCGTCCACGTTCGGGGGAACCCCTACAATGAGCAGTTCTTC. It is translated as CSVHVRGNPYNEQFF.

This clone showed up just a few times. V gene TRBV14 combines with J gene TRBJ2-1; maybe TRBD1 (6 bases). Deletions cut 3 bases from V and 4 bases from J, with 13 bases between. Germline values: CDR1 SGHDN, CDR2 FVKESK. The CDR3 has 15 residues. CDR3 in amino acids: CASSHVRDIYNEQFF. CDR3 DNA sequence: TGTGCCAGCAGCCACGTCCGGGACATATACAATGAGCAGTTCTTC.

The chain links TRBV7-9 to TRBJ2-3; D is unresolved. The CDR3 is made up of 16 amino acids. V was clipped by 2 bases and J by 2 bases, with 14 bases between them. Looked up from germline, CDR1 is SEHNR and CDR2 is FQNEAQ (reference sequence). This chain's CDR3 is CASSLLRRETTDTQYF. In nucleotides, the CDR3 is TGTGCCAGCAGCTTATTGAGGCGAGAAACCACAGATACGCAGTATTTT.

The chain is built from TRBV25-1 and TRBJ1-1; a possible D gene is TRBD1 (5 bases). CDR1 is MGHDK and CDR2 is SYGVNS in the germline V gene. The ends were cut back, 4 bases at V and 3 bases at J, with 15 bases in the middle. This CDR3 is built from 15 residues. This CDR3 reads CASSGQNRGYTEAFF. In nucleotides, the CDR3 is TGTGCCAGCAGTGGGCAAAACCGGGGGTACACTGAAGCTTTCTTT.